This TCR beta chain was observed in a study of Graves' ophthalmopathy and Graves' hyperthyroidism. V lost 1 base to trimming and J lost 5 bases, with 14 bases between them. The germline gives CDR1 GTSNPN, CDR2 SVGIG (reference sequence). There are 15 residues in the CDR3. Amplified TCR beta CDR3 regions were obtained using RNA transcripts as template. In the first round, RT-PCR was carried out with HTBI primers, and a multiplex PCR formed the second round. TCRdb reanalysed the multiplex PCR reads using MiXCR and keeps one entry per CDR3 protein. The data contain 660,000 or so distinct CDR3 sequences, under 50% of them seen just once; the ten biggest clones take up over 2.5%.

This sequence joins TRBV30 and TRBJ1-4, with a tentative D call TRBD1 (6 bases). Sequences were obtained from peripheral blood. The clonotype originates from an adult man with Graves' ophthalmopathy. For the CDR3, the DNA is TGTGCCTGGAGTGGGAACAGGGTGCCCAATGAAAAACTGTTTTTT. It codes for CAWSGNRVPNEKLFF. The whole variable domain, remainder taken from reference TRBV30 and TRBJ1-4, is SQTIHQWPATLVQPVGSPLSLECTVEGTSNPNLYWYRQAAGRGLQLLFYSVGIGQISSEVPQNLSASRPQDRQFILSSKKLLLSDSGFYLCAWSGNRVPNEKLFFGSGTQLSVL.